Following are 28 T cell receptor beta chains from one sample sequenced in a study of technical replicates of blood from several donors. Repertoires were generated with immunoSEQ multiplex PCR, while TCRdb's copy carries only in-frame clones and drops some. The sample yields about 80,000 clones, around 94% seen once. Material: T cells isolated from PBMCs. The receptors here all came from a human donor in good health.

The chain is built from TRBV10-1 and TRBJ2-1, with 8 bases lining up with TRBD2. This CDR3 comprises 14 residues. J gave up 7 bases and V 2 bases, and 4 bases lay outside the gene matches. Germline lookup yields CDR1 WNHNN and CDR2 SYGVQD (reference sequence). This CDR3 is CASSERLAGNEQFF. CDR3 coding DNA: TGCGCCAGCAGTGAGAGGCTAGCGGGTAATGAGCAGTTCTTC.

The genes are TRBV5-1 and TRBJ2-1, with 13 bases aligning to TRBD2. With V trimmed by 3 bases and J by 0 bases, 6 bases remained unmatched. This CDR3 comprises 18 residues. CDR1 and CDR2 (germline): SGHRS, YFSETQ. The CDR3 nucleotides are TGCGCCAGCAGCTCCCAACGACTAGCGGGAGGCTCCTACAATGAGCAGTTCTTC. This codes for CASSSQRLAGGSYNEQFF.

V usage is TRBV29-1 and J usage is TRBJ2-5; no reliable D call. Trimming pared 4 bases from V and 5 bases from J, leaving 8 bases between. The CDR3 is 11 residues long. Germline CDR1 and CDR2: SQVTM and ANQGSEA. This chain's CDR3 is CSVGSSETQYF. In DNA, the CDR3 is TGCAGCGTTGGGTCGAGCGAGACCCAGTACTTC. The full variable domain, completed using reference TRBV29-1 and TRBJ2-5, is SAVISQKPSRDICQRGTSLTIQCQVDSQVTMMFWYRQQPGQSLTLIATANQGSEATYESGFVIDKFPISRPNLTFSTLTVSNMSPEDSSIYLCSVGSSETQYFGPGTRLLVL.

This clone was seen just once. The chain combines TRBV27 with TRBJ2-3; TRBD2 matches 9 bases. The CDR3 is 15 amino acids. Germline CDR1 and CDR2: MNHEY and SMNVEV (reference sequence). V shed 4 bases, J shed 6 bases, and the junction held 8 bases outside the gene matches. CDR3 in amino acids: CASSSVLAGFDTQYF. DNA for the CDR3: TGTGCCAGCAGTTCAGTACTAGCGGGCTTCGATACGCAGTATTTT.

This clone was counted a single time. The chain couples TRBV30 to TRBJ1-3; maybe TRBD1 (6 bases). Germline V gene sequence: CDR1 GTSNPN, CDR2 SVGIG (reference sequence). V dropped 8 bases and J dropped 0 bases, with 14 bases sitting between them. The CDR3 contains 14 residues. In DNA, the CDR3 is TGTGCCGGACAGTCAGGGTACTCTGGAAACACCATATATTTT. It is translated as CAGQSGYSGNTIYF.

V gene TRBV19 combines with J gene TRBJ1-1, with 8 bases identical to TRBD1. The CDR3 loop spans 15 amino acids. Germline CDR1 is LNHDA and CDR2 is SQIVND (reference sequence). V lost 5 bases to trimming and J lost 4 bases; unmatched junction nucleotides: 9. The DNA for the CDR3 is TGTGCCAGTAGTCCGGGACAGGATGGGAGCACTGAAGCTTTCTTT. Its protein product is CASSPGQDGSTEAFF.

The rearrangement links TRBV9 to TRBJ1-2; 7 bases match TRBD1. Germline V gene lookup returns CDR1 SGDLS and CDR2 YYNGEE. This CDR3 is built from 15 residues. The V segment lost 3 bases and the J segment 6 bases; nucleotides outside the gene matches: 11. DNA of the CDR3: TGTGCCAGCAGCGGATGGGGAGTAGGGGGCCATGGCTACACCTTC. Translation: CASSGWGVGGHGYTF.

The V gene is TRBV11-2, the J gene TRBJ2-1; 10 positions agree with TRBD2. Unmatched junction bases numbered 14, after V lost 1 base and J lost 8 bases. Germline values: CDR1 SGHAT, CDR2 FQNNGV. This CDR3 comprises 18 residues. The CDR3 DNA reads TGTGCCAGCAGCTTAGTCCCCATCCCAGCGGGAGGGCCCCATGAGCAGTTCTTC. Amino acids: CASSLVPIPAGGPHEQFF.

This chain's CDR3 is CSVEDERGTEAFF. The CDR3 region has the DNA TGCAGCGTTGAAGATGAGCGGGGCACTGAAGCTTTCTTT. The genes are TRBV29-1 and TRBJ1-1, with D hard to call. From germline, CDR1 is SQVTM and CDR2 ANQGSEA. The CDR3 has 13 amino acids. The germline V and J ends were trimmed by 0 bases and 4 bases, with 9 bases remaining between them.

The DNA of the CDR3 is TGTGCCTGGAGTTCCCGGAGGGGTGATGAGCAGTTCTTC. As protein: CAWSSRRGDEQFF. The rearrangement joins TRBV30 to TRBJ2-1; TRBD2 might be the D (6 bases). Germline V gives CDR1 GTSNPN, CDR2 SVGIG (reference sequence). The CDR3 covers 13 residues. V was cut by 2 bases and J by 8 bases, with 13 bases left in between.

Written as DNA, the CDR3 is TGTGCCAGCAGCCCCCAAGATACGCAGTATTTT. It yields the protein CASSPQDTQYF. This rearrangement joins TRBV7-9 to TRBJ2-3; unclear D gene. Between the trimmed V and J ends, which lost 5 bases and 5 bases, there was a span of 5 bases. CDR3 length equals 11 residues. CDR1 and CDR2 (germline): SEHNR, FQNEAQ (reference sequence).

The chain carries TRBV4-3 and TRBJ1-3; TRBD1 matches 8 bases. The CDR3 sequence is 16 residues long. Germline V gene data show CDR1 as LGHNA and CDR2 as YSLEER. J lost 4 bases, V lost 0 bases, and 5 bases had no gene match. CDR3 sequence: CASSQDVTGDGNTIYF. The DNA of the CDR3 is TGCGCCAGCAGCCAAGATGTGACAGGGGACGGAAACACCATATATTTT.

The chain combines TRBV6-1 with TRBJ2-7; D is possibly TRBD1 (5 bases). The CDR3 is 15 amino acids. Per germline, CDR1 MNHNS and CDR2 SASEGT. Trimming removed 4 bases from V and 0 bases from J, with 13 bases in between. Here the CDR3 reads CASSVRQFSSYEQYF. CDR3 sequence (DNA): TGTGCCAGCAGTGTCCGACAGTTCTCCTCCTACGAGCAGTACTTC.

This chain links TRBV27 with TRBJ2-7; 7 bases align to TRBD1. Per germline, CDR1 MNHEY and CDR2 SMNVEV (reference sequence). Trimming took 3 bases from V and 5 from J; bases not matched to a gene: 7. The CDR3 has 14 residues. Here the CDR3 reads CASSFSTGINEQYF. CDR3 DNA sequence: TGTGCCAGCAGTTTTTCGACAGGGATAAACGAGCAGTACTTC.

This chain connects TRBV5-4 to TRBJ2-3; 9 nucleotides agree with TRBD2. This CDR3 contains 15 residues. CDR1 is SGHNT, CDR2 YYREEE, per germline (reference sequence). V shed 4 bases, J shed 2 bases, and the junction held 5 bases outside the gene matches. CDR3 sequence: CASSLRLADTDTQYF. As DNA, the CDR3 is TGTGCCAGCAGCCTTCGACTAGCGGACACAGATACGCAGTATTTT.

The CDR3 protein is CASSLVGGETQYF. In DNA, the CDR3 is TGTGCCAGCAGCTTAGTCGGAGGGGAGACCCAGTACTTC. The chain recombines TRBV7-2 with TRBJ2-5; TRBD2 might be the D (6 bases). CDR1 and CDR2 from the germline V gene are SGHTA and FQGNSA. V was cut by 1 base and J by 5 bases, with 8 bases left in between. The CDR3 consists of 13 residues.

This clone was seen a few times. The chain uses TRBV9 and TRBJ2-2, with 9 bases aligning to TRBD2. The V and J ends lost 2 bases and 6 bases, in that order; junction bases with no gene match: 5. This CDR3 comprises 15 residues. Germline loops: CDR1 SGDLS, CDR2 YYNGEE. CDR3 protein: CASSVSSGEPGELFF. Here the CDR3 DNA reads TGTGCCAGCAGCGTTTCTAGCGGGGAACCCGGGGAGCTGTTTTTT.

This chain connects TRBV11-2 to TRBJ1-2; 8 bases are a match to TRBD1. The CDR3 runs to 15 residues. V was clipped by 3 bases and J by 5 bases; unmatched bases: 8. Per germline, CDR1 SGHAT and CDR2 FQNNGV. CDR3 in DNA: TGTGCCAGCAGCTTGAGTCCGGGACAGGAATATGGCTACACCTTC. It encodes CASSLSPGQEYGYTF.

This clone was observed a single time. The V call is TRBV11-3, the J call TRBJ1-2; 7 bases are shared with TRBD1. CDR1 is SGHNT, CDR2 YENEEA, per germline. With 5 bases clipped from V and 2 bases from J, the junction kept 2 bases outside the gene matches. CDR3 size: 13 residues. CDR3 in amino acids: CASSTDRNYGYTF. In DNA form, the CDR3 reads TGTGCCAGCAGCACGGACAGGAACTATGGCTACACCTTC.

The genes are TRBV15 and TRBJ1-2; D remains ambiguous. From germline, CDR1 is LNHNV and CDR2 YYDKDF (reference sequence). This CDR3 region has 18 residues. Trimming cost V 0 bases and J 7 bases, with 24 bases left between them. CDR3 protein: CATSRDREGRLIPFGYTF. DNA for the CDR3: TGTGCCACCAGCAGAGATCGGGAGGGTCGCCTTATTCCTTTTGGCTACACCTTC.

The chain uses TRBV11-3 and TRBJ2-3; D remains ambiguous. Germline lookup yields CDR1 SGHNT and CDR2 YENEEA. The CDR3 spans 12 residues. V lost 5 bases and J 1 base, leaving 4 bases between the germline ends. This CDR3 reads CASSPGTDTQYF. The CDR3 coding sequence is TGTGCCAGCAGCCCGGGCACAGATACGCAGTATTTT.

V is TRBV7-9 and J is TRBJ1-2, with D perhaps TRBD1 (6 bases). Germline V gene lookup returns CDR1 SEHNR and CDR2 FQNEAQ (reference sequence). This CDR3 is built from 14 residues. V lost 6 bases to trimming and J lost 5 bases, with 16 bases between them. CDR3 sequence reads: CASRGTGIEYGYTF. The CDR3 region has the DNA TGTGCCAGCAGAGGCACAGGGATTGAATATGGCTACACCTTC.

The chain links TRBV6-1 to TRBJ2-1, with a tentative D call TRBD1 (6 bases). The germline CDR1 and CDR2 sequences are MNHNS and SASEGT. CDR3 size: 13 residues. The ends were cut back, 6 bases at V and 1 base at J, with 7 bases in the middle. The CDR3 coding sequence is TGTGCCAGCAGCGGACAGTCCTACAATGAGCAGTTCTTC. It translates to CASSGQSYNEQFF.

This rearrangement joins TRBV6-1 to TRBJ2-7; 9 bases map to TRBD1. CDR1 and CDR2 (germline): MNHNS, SASEGT. Losses at the gene ends were 2 bases for V and 2 bases for J; bases not matched to a gene: 16. The CDR3 runs 19 residues. In nucleotides, the CDR3 is TGTGCCAGCAGTGAAACCCCAGATTTACAGGGGGCTGGAACCTACGAGCAGTACTTC. This codes for CASSETPDLQGAGTYEQYF.

V gene TRBV6-4 combines with J gene TRBJ1-5; TRBD1 aligns across 9 bases. The V gene's germline CDR1 is MRHNA and CDR2 SNTAGT. This CDR3 contains 14 residues. Trimming cost V 2 bases and J 4 bases; bases outside gene matches: 0. The DNA of the CDR3 is TGTGCCAGCAGTGACGGGACAGGGAATCAGCCCCAGCATTTT. Translated, it gives CASSDGTGNQPQHF.

The CDR3 DNA reads TGTGCCAGCAGGGTCGGGAGCAATCAGCCCCAGCATTTT. This encodes CASRVGSNQPQHF. This chain links TRBV6-5 with TRBJ1-5; unclear D gene. Trimming stripped 6 bases from V and 1 base from J, with 7 bases between. CDR3 length: 13 residues. Germline V gene sequence: CDR1 MNHEY, CDR2 SVGAGI.

V usage is TRBV19 and J usage is TRBJ2-1; the match to TRBD2 covers 14 bases. Germline V CDR1 and CDR2: LNHDA, SQIVND (reference sequence). Trimming took 2 bases from V and 3 from J; bases not matched to a gene: 3. This CDR3 comprises 17 residues. CDR3 DNA: TGTGCCAGTAGTATATACGGGACTAGCGGGAGCTACAATGAGCAGTTCTTC. Its protein product is CASSIYGTSGSYNEQFF. Full variable domain (rest looked up from reference TRBV19 and TRBJ2-1): DGGITQSPKYLFRKEGQNVTLSCEQNLNHDAMYWYRQDPGQGLRLIYYSQIVNDFQKGDIAEGYSVSREKKESFPLTVTSAQKNPTAFYLCASSIYGTSGSYNEQFFGPGTRLTVL.

The chain is built from TRBV4-3 and TRBJ2-7; 8 nucleotides agree with TRBD2. The germline V gene encodes CDR1 LGHNA and CDR2 YSLEER. The CDR3 spans 15 residues. V gave up 1 base and J gave up 1 base; unmatched junction bases: 3. CDR3 region: CASSQGLALSYEQYF. The CDR3 nucleotides read TGCGCCAGCAGCCAAGGACTAGCGCTTTCCTACGAGCAGTACTTC.